This is a list of T cell receptor beta chains from one sample in a study of technical replicates of blood from a handful of donors. Profiling relied on immunoSEQ multiplex PCR, and the TCRdb table lists in-frame clones only, not all of them. The data show around 68,000 clones, about 97% seen once. Sequencing was carried out using T cells isolated from PBMCs. Receptors originate from a human donor in good health. Both conserved end residues are part of each CDR3. D genes are given only for firm matches. A clone size is listed for some rows: how often the clone was seen (once, few, many), or a class if it is expanded.

V gene	clone size	J gene	D gene	CDR3 protein	CDR3 DNA
TRBV28	-	TRBJ2-7	-	CASSPTNIHYEQYF	TGTGCCAGCAGCCCCACCAACATACACTACGAGCAGTACTTC
TRBV9	-	TRBJ2-1	TRBD2	CASSPGLAIYNEQFF	TGTGCCAGCAGCCCGGGACTAGCGATTTACAATGAGCAGTTCTTC
TRBV5-5	-	TRBJ1-1	-	CASSQTPTTLAFF	TGTGCCAGCAGCCAGACTCCCACAACATTAGCTTTCTTT
TRBV4-2	-	TRBJ1-1	-	CASNGQRDEAFF	TGTGCCAGCAATGGACAGAGAGACGAAGCTTTCTTT
TRBV4-3	-	TRBJ2-1	TRBD2	CASSQEPQREDYNEQFF	TGCGCCAGCAGCCAAGAACCGCAGCGGGAAGACTACAATGAGCAGTTCTTC
TRBV9	-	TRBJ2-1	TRBD2	CASSGSTSGRNEQFF	TGTGCCAGCAGCGGTAGTACTAGCGGGAGAAATGAGCAGTTCTTC
TRBV6-5	-	TRBJ1-2	-	CASSRDLIGYTF	TGTGCCAGCAGCAGGGATTTAATCGGCTACACCTTC
TRBV7-9	-	TRBJ2-1	-	CASHPQGHNEQFF	TGTGCCAGCCATCCTCAGGGGCACAATGAGCAGTTCTTC
TRBV9	-	TRBJ2-2	TRBD2	CASSVAGGPDGELFF	TGTGCCAGCAGCGTAGCGGGAGGGCCTGACGGGGAGCTGTTTTTT
TRBV7-2	-	TRBJ1-1	-	CASSFGSGNTEAFF	TGTGCCAGCAGCTTCGGGTCGGGGAACACTGAAGCTTTCTTT
TRBV5-6	-	TRBJ2-3	-	CASSLGVGPPDTQYF	TGTGCCAGCAGCTTGGGGGTTGGGCCACCGGATACGCAGTATTTT
TRBV2	-	TRBJ2-7	TRBD2	CASSQTSRGSYEQYF	TGTGCCAGCAGTCAGACTAGCCGAGGCTCCTACGAGCAGTACTTC
TRBV19	-	TRBJ2-3	-	CASSNPRHADTQYF	TGTGCCAGTAGTAATCCCAGACACGCAGATACGCAGTATTTT
TRBV7-9	-	TRBJ2-1	TRBD2	CASSLGRLADNEQFF	TGTGCCAGCAGCTTAGGGAGACTAGCGGACAATGAGCAGTTCTTC
TRBV2	-	TRBJ2-7	TRBD2	CASSVTFSGASYEQYF	TGTGCCAGCAGCGTAACATTTAGCGGGGCCTCCTACGAGCAGTACTTC
TRBV5-1	-	TRBJ1-3	-	CASSFEVGNTIYF	TGCGCCAGCAGCTTCGAGGTGGGAAACACCATATATTTT
TRBV19	-	TRBJ1-1	-	CASTLQGNTEAFF	TGTGCCAGTACTCTACAGGGGAACACTGAAGCTTTCTTT
TRBV6-5	-	TRBJ2-7	TRBD1	CASSYSRGRHEQYF	TGTGCCAGCAGTTACTCCAGGGGGCGCCACGAGCAGTACTTC
TRBV2	-	TRBJ2-5	-	CASSPGPVQETQYF	TGTGCCAGCTCTCCAGGGCCAGTTCAAGAGACCCAGTACTTC
TRBV27	-	TRBJ1-4	-	CASSFSGEKLFF	TGTGCCAGCAGTTTTAGCGGTGAAAAACTGTTTTTT
TRBV4-1	-	TRBJ1-5	-	CASSQDSGAVQPQHF	TGCGCCAGCAGCCAAGATTCAGGGGCTGTTCAGCCCCAGCATTTT
TRBV6-5	-	TRBJ2-1	-	CASSYSEGYNEQFF	TGTGCCAGCAGTTACTCAGAGGGCTACAATGAGCAGTTCTTC
TRBV19	-	TRBJ2-7	TRBD2	CASRGTRMGLYEQYF	TGTGCCAGTAGGGGGACTAGAATGGGACTCTACGAGCAGTACTTC
TRBV9	-	TRBJ2-1	-	CASSVEGHSYNEQFF	TGTGCCAGCAGCGTAGAGGGGCACTCCTACAATGAGCAGTTCTTC
TRBV7-6	-	TRBJ2-5	TRBD2	CASSLTSGRGETQYF	TGTGCCAGCAGCTTAACTAGCGGGAGAGGGGAGACCCAGTACTTC
TRBV28	-	TRBJ1-2	-	CASTPTTGSYTF	TGTGCCAGCACACCAACCACAGGGAGCTACACCTTC
TRBV19	-	TRBJ1-1	-	CASSRGPTATEAFF	TGTGCCAGTAGTAGGGGGCCTACGGCCACTGAAGCTTTCTTT
TRBV5-1	once	TRBJ2-5	TRBD1	CASSLDRGLGETQYF	TGCGCCAGCAGCTTGGACAGGGGATTAGGGGAGACCCAGTACTTC